This T cell receptor (beta chain) was documented in a study of blood T cell repertoires in COVID-19. Study information: Whether acute or convalescent, the COVID-19 samples came from the United States, Italy and Spain.

Per germline, CDR1 SQVTM and CDR2 ANQGSEA. The V gene end was trimmed by 3 bases and the J gene end by 5 bases; junction bases not matched to a gene: 4. The CDR3 is 13 amino acids. Original data processing: Amplification of reference gene primers provided the estimated nucleated cell counts. Produced via immunoSEQ multiplex PCR; TCRdb's table is partial and in-frame only. That table gives V, J and clone size, and the DNA gave D and trimming. This table has under 300,000 clones, about 80% appearing once. The clonotype was recovered from an elderly woman with active or convalescent COVID-19. Specimen: peripheral blood. This rearrangement joins TRBV29-1 to TRBJ2-1; 7 bases match TRBD2. This chain's CDR3 is CSVEAREDNEQFF. The DNA for the CDR3 is TGCAGCGTTGAGGCCCGGGAGGACAATGAGCAGTTCTTC.